This TCR beta chain is from a study of blood T cell repertoires in COVID-19. Study overall: The samples span acute and convalescent COVID-19 from the United States, Italy and Spain. PBMCs, B-cell-depleted T cells, or T cells were the source of the cDNA or gDNA that made up the material.

The germline V gene encodes CDR1 SGDLS and CDR2 YYNGEE. This CDR3 contains 15 residues. Trimming removed 3 bases from V and 2 bases from J; junction bases left unmatched: 6. Assay: immunoSEQ multiplex PCR; the TCRdb copy retains only in-frame clones and omits some. The sample has 240,000 or so clones, roughly 87% seen once. The receptor was isolated from a man aged 55 to 70 who had recovered from COVID-19. Sequencing was performed on peripheral blood. V is TRBV9 and J is TRBJ2-7; 9 bases are shared with TRBD2. The CDR3 loop reads CASSADSGGAYEQYF. CDR3 DNA: TGTGCCAGCAGCGCCGATAGCGGGGGAGCCTACGAGCAGTACTTC.